This T cell receptor (beta chain) was obtained from a study of CD8+ T cells in alopecia areata. About the study: For treated patients, severity scores reflected the percentage of scalp area affected. Study outcomes and limitations: Tofacitinib delivered significant drops in scalp clonality and in expanded CD8+ clones among the top 100. Affected scalp, especially in alopecia totalis/universalis, had a higher clonality than normal scalp did.

Sequencing used cDNA as its template, made by extracting RNA and reverse transcribing it. Clones were read by immunoSEQ multiplex PCR, and TCRdb kept only the in-frame ones, dropping some. The sample shows approximately 150,000 clones, 50% to 75% of them seen only once. As for this clone: Its antigen is unidentified.

The CDR3 loop spans 11 amino acids. Trimming stripped 0 bases from V and 7 bases from J, with 3 bases between. The germline V gene has CDR1 GTSNPN and CDR2 SVGIG (reference sequence). Specified treatment: oral pan-JAK inhibitor, 5-10 mg twice daily. This material consisted of CD4+ T cells sorted from blood, taken at roughly week 58, from a patient treated with tofacitinib. The rearrangement links TRBV30 to TRBJ1-4; D is unresolved. This TCR was sampled from a human donor with alopecia areata. The CDR3 coding sequence is TGTGCCTGGAGTGTATTTGAAAAACTGTTTTTT. This encodes CAWSVFEKLFF.